The 19 T cell receptor beta chains below come from one sample, sequenced in a study of T cell changes during pregnancy in multiple sclerosis. Assay used: immunoSEQ multiplex PCR; TCRdb lists only in-frame clones, some missing. The profile shows tens of thousands of clones, nearly 90% of them singletons. Source: CD4+ T cells from peripheral blood mononuclear cells, taken in the first trimester of pregnancy. The receptors originated from a female donor with multiple sclerosis, enrolled in a pregnancy study.

V is TRBV6-6 and J is TRBJ1-1; weak D call: TRBD1 (5 bases). The CDR3 spans 15 residues. Trimming removed 0 bases from V and 0 bases from J, with 8 bases in between. The germline V gene has CDR1 MNHNY and CDR2 SVGAGI (reference sequence). The CDR3 protein is CASSYSGAMNTEAFF. The DNA of the CDR3 is TGTGCCAGCAGTTACTCAGGGGCCATGAACACTGAAGCTTTCTTT.

On this clone itself: A junction end diverges from the germline sequence, so it may reflect a read error. The chain has TRBV7-7 and TRBJ2-1, with a possible D match to TRBD1 (5 bases). Germline V gene data show CDR1 as SSHAT and CDR2 as FNYEAQ (reference sequence). The CDR3 runs 13 residues. Here the CDR3 reads CASSFSTDNEQFF. The CDR3 DNA is TGTGCTAGCAGCTTTTCGACAGACAATGAGCAGTTCTTC.

The chain couples TRBV7-9 to TRBJ2-5; D may be TRBD1 (6 bases). This CDR3 has 14 amino acids. Trimming took 5 bases from V and 3 from J, leaving 13 bases between them. Germline V CDR1 and CDR2: SEHNR, FQNEAQ (reference sequence). The DNA for the CDR3 is TGTGCCAGCAGCCAATACAGGGACGAAGAGACCCAGTACTTC. Protein product: CASSQYRDEETQYF.

The chain is built from TRBV7-2 and TRBJ2-2, with a possible D match to TRBD1 (6 bases). The V gene lost 3 bases and the J gene lost 3 bases, with 11 bases spanning the gap. The CDR3 consists of 15 residues. Germline-derived CDR1 and CDR2 are SGHTA and FQGNSA. The CDR3 loop reads CASSFSYRDTGELFF. The CDR3 DNA reads as TGTGCCAGCAGCTTTTCCTACAGGGACACCGGGGAGCTGTTTTTT.

The CDR3 region has the DNA TGCGCCAGCAGCTTGGATCGGGTAATGAACACTGAAGCTTTCTTT. Translated: CASSLDRVMNTEAFF. This chain links TRBV5-1 with TRBJ1-1; no clear D. Germline CDR1 is SGHRS and CDR2 is YFSETQ. The V end lost 0 bases, the J end lost 0 bases, and 9 bases lay between the germline ends. The CDR3 totals 15 residues.

This chain connects TRBV21-1 to TRBJ1-1. TRBV21-1 is described as a pseudogene. The CDR3 consists of 16 residues. In DNA, the CDR3 is TGTGCCAGCAGAGTCAAGGCGGGCGGGGTTAGGACTGAAGCTTTCTTT. Translation: CASRVKAGGVRTEAFF.

The chain joins TRBV7-9 to TRBJ1-5; 8 bases line up with TRBD1. The CDR3 sequence is 15 residues long. Germline CDR1 reads SEHNR; CDR2 reads FQNEAQ (reference sequence). V lost 0 bases, J lost 6 bases, and 4 bases stayed unmatched. CDR3 sequence: CASSLAGQGGQPQHF. CDR3 DNA sequence: TGTGCCAGCAGCTTAGCCGGACAGGGAGGTCAGCCCCAGCATTTT.

In its sample, this clone was seen once. CDR3 amino acids: CASSEMTSGSFSYEQFF. The DNA of the CDR3 is TGTGCCAGCAGTGAAATGACTAGCGGGAGTTTTTCCTATGAGCAGTTCTTC. The chain combines TRBV6-1 with TRBJ2-1; the match to TRBD2 covers 12 bases. Germline-derived CDR1 and CDR2 are MNHNS and SASEGT. After removal of 2 bases from V and 8 bases from J, the junction contained 10 bases not matched to a gene. CDR3 length equals 17 residues.

This clone was observed a single time. At one end, the junction sequence differs from germline, possibly due to a read error. The rearrangement links TRBV7-7 to TRBJ2-3; 9 nucleotides match TRBD1. Germline CDR1 SSHAT, CDR2 FNYEAQ (reference sequence). CDR3 size: 14 residues. CDR3 nucleotides: TGTGCTAGCAGCTTACAGGGGGCCCAAGGTACGCAGTATTTT. Translating it yields CASSLQGAQGTQYF. The whole variable domain, remainder taken from reference TRBV7-7 and TRBJ2-3, is GAGVSQSPRYKVTKRGQDVTLRCDPISSHATLYWYQQALGQGPEFLTYFNYEAQPDKSGLPSDRFSAERPEGSISTLTIQRTEQRDSAMYRCASSLQGAQGTQYFGPGTRLTVL.

The gene calls are TRBV10-3 and TRBJ2-7; the D gene is possibly TRBD1 (6 bases). This CDR3 spans 14 amino acids. CDR1 and CDR2 (germline): ENHRY, SYGVKD. V lost 4 bases, J lost 2 bases, and 12 bases lay in between. CDR3: CAISGQGFPYEQYF. CDR3 sequence (DNA): TGTGCCATCAGTGGTCAGGGGTTCCCCTACGAGCAGTACTTC.

The gene calls are TRBV19 and TRBJ1-1; 7 nucleotides line up with TRBD1. Trimming removed 6 bases from V and 0 bases from J; junction bases left unmatched: 4. The CDR3 has 14 amino acids. Germline V gene data show CDR1 as LNHDA and CDR2 as SQIVND (reference sequence). CDR3 amino acids: CASSQGGLNTEAFF. The CDR3 bases are TGTGCCAGTAGCCAGGGGGGCCTGAACACTGAAGCTTTCTTT.

The chain uses TRBV12-5 and TRBJ2-7; D remains unclear. This CDR3 contains 12 residues. Looked up from germline, CDR1 is LGHNT and CDR2 is FRNRAP. V was shortened by 6 bases and J by 3 bases, with 9 bases between the two germline ends. The CDR3 DNA follows: TGTGCTAGTGGCTTGCGAGACTACGAGCAGTACTTC. This gives the protein CASGLRDYEQYF.

This clone turned up a few times. J is TRBJ1-1 and V is TRBV2; 8 bases match TRBD1. The junction had 17 bases not matched to a gene; V was cut back by 7 bases and J by 4 bases. The germline CDR1 and CDR2 sequences are SNHLY and FYNNEI. The CDR3 totals 17 residues. CDR3 in DNA: TGTGCCAGCATCGTCCCCGGACAGGGAGTATACGGCACTGAAGCTTTCTTT. Its protein product is CASIVPGQGVYGTEAFF.

The chain links TRBV30 to TRBJ2-5; D not resolved. Germline values: CDR1 GTSNPN, CDR2 SVGIG (reference sequence). CDR3 length equals 11 residues. Trimming took 4 bases from V and 1 from J, leaving 4 bases between them. The chain's CDR3 is CAWTVQETQYF. The CDR3 bases are TGTGCCTGGACAGTCCAAGAGACCCAGTACTTC.

This chain uses TRBV28 with TRBJ1-4; D is perhaps TRBD1 (5 bases). There are 14 residues in the CDR3. Trimming pared 7 bases from V and 0 bases from J, leaving 9 bases between. Germline CDR1 MDHEN, CDR2 SYDVKM. CDR3 sequence reads: CASTQGTTNEKLFF. CDR3 coding DNA: TGTGCCAGCACTCAGGGAACAACTAATGAAAAACTGTTTTTT.

By frequency in the sample, this clone is medium-sized. This chain links TRBV13 with TRBJ2-3; 7 bases align to TRBD2. J was trimmed by 2 bases and V by 0 bases; bases with no gene match: 8. The CDR3 runs to 17 residues. Germline CDR1 PRHDT, CDR2 FYEKMQ (reference sequence). The DNA of the CDR3 is TGTGCCAGCAGCTTAGGAGGGAGGGCCCCCCACACAGATACGCAGTATTTT. Amino acid sequence: CASSLGGRAPHTDTQYF. The variable domain in full, with the rest retrieved from reference TRBV13 and TRBJ2-3, is AAGVIQSPRHLIKEKRETATLKCYPIPRHDTVYWYQQGPGQDPQFLISFYEKMQSDKGSIPDRFSAQQFSDYHSELNMSSLELGDSALYFCASSLGGRAPHTDTQYFGPGTRLTVL.

The rearrangement links TRBV21-1 to TRBJ2-3; TRBD1, as called in the table, went unchecked against the DNA. TRBV21-1 is shown as a pseudogene. The CDR3 loop spans 17 amino acids. CDR3 nucleotides: TGTGCCAGCAGCAAAGCTCCCAGGACAGGGGGGGCAGATACGCAGTATTTT. Protein product: CASSKAPRTGGADTQYF.

This sequence joins TRBV4-1 and TRBJ2-7; TRBD2 aligns across 10 bases. The V and J ends lost 3 bases and 9 bases, in that order; junction bases with no gene match: 5. Germline CDR1 reads MGHRA; CDR2 reads YSYEKL. This CDR3 is built from 13 residues. The CDR3 spells CASSHPGLARQYF. The CDR3 DNA is TGCGCCAGCAGCCATCCGGGACTAGCGCGGCAGTACTTC.

This clone has a single count. The chain is built from TRBV5-1 and TRBJ2-5; TRBD2 might be the D (6 bases). The CDR3 totals 13 residues. The germline V and J ends were trimmed by 7 bases and 1 base, with 11 bases remaining between them. Per the germline V gene, CDR1 is SGHRS and CDR2 is YFSETQ. The CDR3 protein is CASGSGSQETQYF. CDR3 nucleotides: TGCGCCAGCGGAAGCGGGTCCCAAGAGACCCAGTACTTC.